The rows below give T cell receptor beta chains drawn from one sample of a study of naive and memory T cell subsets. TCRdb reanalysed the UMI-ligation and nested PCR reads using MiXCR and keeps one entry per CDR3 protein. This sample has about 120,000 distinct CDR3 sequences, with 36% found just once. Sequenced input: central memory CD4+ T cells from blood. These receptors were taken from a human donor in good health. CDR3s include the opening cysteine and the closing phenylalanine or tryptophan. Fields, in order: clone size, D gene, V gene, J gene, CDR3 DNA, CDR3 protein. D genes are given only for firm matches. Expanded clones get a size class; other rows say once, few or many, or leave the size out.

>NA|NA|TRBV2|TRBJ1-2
TGTGCCAGCATGTCGGTCAGGGCCCCCTATGGCTACACCTTC
CASMSVRAPYGYTF
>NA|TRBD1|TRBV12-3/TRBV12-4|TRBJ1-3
TGTGCCAGTACAGGGGAGTCTGGAAACACCATATATTTT
CASTGESGNTIYF
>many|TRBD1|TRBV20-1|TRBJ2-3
TGCAGTGCTAGAGGAGTGACAGGGATCACAGATACGCAGTATTTT
CSARGVTGITDTQYF
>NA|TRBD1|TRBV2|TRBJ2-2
TGTGCCAGCAGTGGGACAGGGAATCGCGGGGAGCTGTTTTTT
CASSGTGNRGELFF
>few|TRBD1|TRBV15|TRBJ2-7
TGTGCCACCAGCAGCCCGGGACAGGGGGCATACGAGCAGTACTTC
CATSSPGQGAYEQYF
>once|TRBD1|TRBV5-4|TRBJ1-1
TGTGCCAGCAGCTTGGAACAGGGGAGCACTGAAGCTTTCTTT
CASSLEQGSTEAFF
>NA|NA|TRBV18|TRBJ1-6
TGTGCCAGCTCACAGCAGGATTATAATTCACCCCTCCACTTT
CASSQQDYNSPLHF
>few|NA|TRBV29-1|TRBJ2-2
TGCAGCGCTAGTGAGCCCTGGGGCGGGGAGCTGTTTTTT
CSASEPWGGELFF
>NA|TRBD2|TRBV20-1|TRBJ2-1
TGCAGTGCTAAGGGACTAGCGTCTGAGCAGTTCTTC
CSAKGLASEQFF
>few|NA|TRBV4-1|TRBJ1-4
TGCGCCAGCAGCCAAGATGGGCGAAATAATGAAAAACTGTTTTTT
CASSQDGRNNEKLFF
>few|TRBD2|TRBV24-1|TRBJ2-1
TGTGCCACCAGTGCCGCCGGTGGCGGGAGAAGGTACAATGAGCAGTTCTTC
CATSAAGGGRRYNEQFF
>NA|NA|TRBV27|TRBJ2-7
TGTGCCAGTCGTAAGCTTGTTGGTAACGAGCAGTACTTC
CASRKLVGNEQYF
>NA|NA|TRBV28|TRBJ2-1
TGTGCCAGCAGTTTATGGCGCCATAAGTTCTTC
CASSLWRHKFF
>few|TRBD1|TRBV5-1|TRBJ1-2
TGCGCCAGCAGCATAAAAGGGACAGGGAGTGGCTACACCTTC
CASSIKGTGSGYTF
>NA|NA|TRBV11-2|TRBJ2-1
TGTGCCAGCAGCTTTAATCGAGGCTCCTACAATGAGCAGTTCTTC
CASSFNRGSYNEQFF
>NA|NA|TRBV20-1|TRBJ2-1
TGCAGTGCTAGAGATGCTGGAGGGAGTGACTACAATGAGCAGTTCTTC
CSARDAGGSDYNEQFF
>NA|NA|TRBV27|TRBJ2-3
TGTGCCAGCAGTTTAACGGAGGAACCCACAGATACGCAGTATTTT
CASSLTEEPTDTQYF
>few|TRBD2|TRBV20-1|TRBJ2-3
TGCAGTGCGGAAACCTCAACTAGCGGGAGGGCCCCAGATACGCAGTATTTT
CSAETSTSGRAPDTQYF
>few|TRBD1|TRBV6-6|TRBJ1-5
TGTGCCAGCACCTTACAGGGGAATCAGCCCCAGCATTTT
CASTLQGNQPQHF
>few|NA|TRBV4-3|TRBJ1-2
TGCGCCAGCAGCCAAGCCGTTCAGGACACCTATGGCTACACCTTC
CASSQAVQDTYGYTF
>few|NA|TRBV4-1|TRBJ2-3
TGCGCCAGCAGCCAAGAGAGTGATCCCACAGATACGCAGTATTTT
CASSQESDPTDTQYF
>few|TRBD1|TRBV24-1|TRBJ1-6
TGTGCCACCAGTGATCGGCAGACAGGGAGTAATTCACCCCTCCACTTT
CATSDRQTGSNSPLHF
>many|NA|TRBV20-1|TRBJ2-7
TGCAGTGCTAGAGATCCTCTCCTCTCCTACGAGCAGTACTTC
CSARDPLLSYEQYF
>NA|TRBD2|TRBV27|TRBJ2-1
TGTGCCAGCAGGCCTAGCGGGAGGGATGAGCAGTTCTTC
CASRPSGRDEQFF
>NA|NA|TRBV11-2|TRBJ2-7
TGTGCCAGCAGCTTAATTGGTGGCAGGGTGAGCTCCTACGAGCAGTACTTC
CASSLIGGRVSSYEQYF
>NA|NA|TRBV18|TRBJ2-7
TGTGCCAGCTCACCAGGGCCCCTCTACGAGCAGTACTTC
CASSPGPLYEQYF
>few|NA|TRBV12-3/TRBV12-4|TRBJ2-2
TGTGCCAGCAGGACCTTTCCCGGGGAGCTGTTTTTT
CASRTFPGELFF
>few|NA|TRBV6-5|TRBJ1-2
TGTGCCAGCAAACTAGGGGAGGGAATCTATGGCTACACCTTC
CASKLGEGIYGYTF
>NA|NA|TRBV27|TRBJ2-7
TGTGCCAGCAGTTCCCCTGTGTCCCCCTACGAGCAGTACTTC
CASSSPVSPYEQYF
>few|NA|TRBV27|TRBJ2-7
TGTGCCAGCAGTTTCGTCCAGGGCAGGACCTACGAGCAGTACTTC
CASSFVQGRTYEQYF
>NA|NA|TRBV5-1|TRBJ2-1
TGCGCCAGCAGCTTGTATTCGGCGAGGAGTGTCTACAATGAGCAGTTCTTC
CASSLYSARSVYNEQFF
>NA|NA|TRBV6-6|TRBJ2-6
TGTGCCAGCAGTTTTCCCTCTGGGGCCAACGTCCTGACTTTC
CASSFPSGANVLTF
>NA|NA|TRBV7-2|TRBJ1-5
TGTGCCAGCAGCTTAGTTTTACAAGTAAATCAGCCCCAGCATTTT
CASSLVLQVNQPQHF
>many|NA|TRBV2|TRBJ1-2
TGTGCCAGCAGCGCCTCCCGGACACCGTATGGCTACACCTTC
CASSASRTPYGYTF
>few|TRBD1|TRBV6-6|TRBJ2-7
TGTGCCAGCCGGGACAGGGTCGACGAGCAGTACTTC
CASRDRVDEQYF
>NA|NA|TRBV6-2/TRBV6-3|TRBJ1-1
TGTGCCAGCAGTTATTTCGGGACCCTCGGGGCTTTCTTT
CASSYFGTLGAFF
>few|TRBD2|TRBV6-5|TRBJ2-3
TGTGCCAGCAGTCCTCCGAAAACTAGCGGGAGACTAGATACGCAGTATTTT
CASSPPKTSGRLDTQYF
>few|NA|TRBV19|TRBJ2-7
TGTGCCAGTACCAAACAACCGGGACTTTCATCCTACGAGCAGTACTTC
CASTKQPGLSSYEQYF
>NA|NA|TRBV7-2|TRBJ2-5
TGTGCCAGCAGCCCCATGGCAGGAGAGACCCAGTACTTC
CASSPMAGETQYF
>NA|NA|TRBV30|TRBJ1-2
TGTGCCTGGAGTTCCCAAACAGCGGGACGGACCTATGGCTACACCTTC
CAWSSQTAGRTYGYTF
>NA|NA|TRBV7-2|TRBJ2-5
TGTGCCAGCAGCTTCCTACAGCCTAGGGAACAAGAGACCCAGTACTTC
CASSFLQPREQETQYF